This T cell receptor (beta chain) appears in the sequencing data of a study of blood T cells in healthy people across ages. Points from the study as a whole: Per million T cells, TCR beta diversity dropped roughly linearly as age increased.

There were healthy Caucasian individuals from Russia, aged 6 to 90, serving as donors. This CDR3 comprises 16 residues. The V and J ends lost 6 bases and 7 bases, in that order; junction bases with no gene match: 12. The germline gives CDR1 MDHEN, CDR2 SYDVKM. A sample-barcoded 5' primer and a J-beta primer mix were used in a second PCR of about 7 to 12 cycles. Each of the samples gave a minimum of 2.5 million paired-end reads that contained CDR3. TCRdb recomputed calls from the 5' RACE reads with MiXCR, one row per CDR3 protein. The table has approximately 1.5 million distinct CDR3 sequences, 42% seen once. Of note for this clonotype: Its antigen remains unknown.

The chain has TRBV28 and TRBJ2-4, with 10 bases that match TRBD2. The sequenced sample was blood. This TCR derives from a woman in her late teens or twenties in good health. CDR3 DNA: TGTGCCAGCAGCCCCTGGACTAGCGGTGATAAGAACATTCAGTACTTC. Translated, it gives CASSPWTSGDKNIQYF.